The 20 T cell receptor beta chains below were found in one sample sequenced in a study of Graves' ophthalmopathy and Graves' hyperthyroidism. The study amplified TCR beta CDR3 regions using RNA transcripts. Investigators did first-round RT-PCR with HTBI primers, then second-round multiplex PCR. TCRdb independently ran MiXCR on the multiplex PCR reads; one entry per CDR3 protein. The table has almost 750,000 distinct CDR3 sequences, roughly two fifths seen once. Sample: peripheral blood. The receptors come from an adult man with Graves' ophthalmopathy.

The genes are TRBV7-9 and TRBJ2-7; D uncertain. Per germline, CDR1 SEHNR and CDR2 FQNEAQ (reference sequence). Trimming shortened V by 1 base and J by 5 bases, and 12 bases separated the two germline ends. This CDR3 region has 14 residues. The CDR3 DNA is TGTGCCAGCAGCTTAGGGGCCCTTCGAGACGAGCAGTACTTC. Protein product: CASSLGALRDEQYF.

The V call is TRBV20-1, the J call TRBJ1-5, with D hard to call. The tail of the sequence fits TRBJ2-3 better, so the J call may be wrong. The germline gives CDR1 DFQATT, CDR2 SNEGSKA (reference sequence). CDR3 size: 14 residues. CDR3 nucleotide sequence: TGCAGTGCCCTCTCACCGTATAGCAATCAGCCCCAGTATTTT. Translation gives CSALSPYSNQPQYF.

V and J are TRBV7-9 and TRBJ1-4; D ambiguous. CDR3 length: 17 residues. Trimming cost V 0 bases and J 0 bases, with 11 bases left between them. The germline V gene encodes CDR1 SEHNR and CDR2 FQNEAQ (reference sequence). The CDR3 nucleotides read TGTGCCAGCAGCTTAGCTGGGCTTCGAGCAACTAATGAAAAACTGTTTTTT. It yields the protein CASSLAGLRATNEKLFF.

The chain couples TRBV20-1 to TRBJ2-5; D perhaps matches TRBD2 (6 bases). Germline V CDR1 and CDR2: DFQATT, SNEGSKA (reference sequence). This CDR3 comprises 16 residues. Trimming took 3 bases from V and 2 from J, leaving 19 bases between them. The chain's CDR3 is CSARGQGRGNQETQYF. CDR3 DNA: TGCAGTGCTAGGGGTCAGGGTCGGGGGAATCAAGAGACCCAGTACTTC.

The V and J genes are TRBV25-1 and TRBJ2-3, with D perhaps given as TRBD1 or TRBD2 (5 bases each). This CDR3 is 17 amino acids long. Trimming removed 2 bases at V and 2 bases at J, with 17 bases between. The germline V gene encodes CDR1 MGHDK and CDR2 SYGVNS. The CDR3 loop is CASSEGRGVSFTDTQYF. The CDR3 nucleotides read TGTGCCAGCAGTGAAGGAAGAGGGGTCTCCTTCACAGATACGCAGTATTTT.

This clonotype was recorded many times. The V gene is TRBV7-9, the J gene TRBJ1-4; no clear D. Deletions cut 4 bases from V and 0 bases from J, with 9 bases between. The CDR3 runs 15 residues. The V gene's germline CDR1 is SEHNR and CDR2 FQNEAQ (reference sequence). CDR3 region: CASSSPRPTNEKLFF. The DNA for the CDR3 is TGTGCCAGCAGCTCGCCCAGACCAACTAATGAAAAACTGTTTTTT.

This clonotype was picked up many times. This chain links TRBV12-3 or TRBV12-4 with TRBJ1-6, with D possibly TRBD1 on 5 matching bases. The CDR3 runs 15 residues. V was clipped by 7 bases and J by 7 bases, with 17 bases between them. This CDR3 is CASTRGHPRNSPLHF. Written as DNA, the CDR3 is TGTGCCAGCACCCGTGGACATCCCCGAAATTCACCCCTCCACTTT.

CDR3 DNA sequence: TGTGCCAGCAGCGGGGACGGCGCTAGGGGCCTGACTTTC. This codes for CASSGDGARGLTF. The V gene is TRBV7-9, the J gene TRBJ2-6; D might be TRBD1 or TRBD2, each matching 5 bases. This CDR3 comprises 13 residues. Germline V CDR1 and CDR2: SEHNR, FQNEAQ (reference sequence). The ends were cut back, 5 bases at V and 15 bases at J, with 17 bases in the middle.

This rearrangement joins TRBV5-6 to TRBJ2-5; TRBD2 might be the D (5 bases). Germline lookup yields CDR1 SGHDT and CDR2 YYEEEE. V was clipped by 4 bases and J by 10 bases, with 14 bases between them. The CDR3 extends over 12 amino acids. This CDR3 is CASSLLSGIQYF. The CDR3 DNA reads as TGTGCCAGCAGCCTACTCTCCGGGATCCAGTACTTC.

This clonotype was counted a few times. The chain is built from TRBV20-1 and TRBJ2-5, with D unresolved. CDR1 is DFQATT and CDR2 is SNEGSKA in the germline V gene (reference sequence). V lost 0 bases and J lost 5, with 16 bases in between. This CDR3 contains 15 residues. The CDR3: CSARDPGNPRETQYF. The DNA for the CDR3 is TGCAGTGCTAGAGATCCAGGAAACCCTCGGGAGACCCAGTACTTC.

The chain carries TRBV10-3 and TRBJ1-5, with D uncertain. Looked up from germline, CDR1 is ENHRY and CDR2 is SYGVKD. The CDR3 runs to 15 residues. V lost 5 bases and J lost 0, with 11 bases in between. CDR3 loop: CAISYLRDSNQPQHF. The CDR3 DNA sequence: TGTGCCATCAGTTACTTGAGGGATAGCAATCAGCCCCAGCATTTT.

This chain links TRBV19 with TRBJ2-7, with unresolved D. V was trimmed by 10 bases and J by 3 bases, leaving 19 bases between them. Germline V gives CDR1 LNHDA, CDR2 SQIVND (reference sequence). The CDR3 runs 14 residues. DNA of the CDR3: TGTGCCACTAGAGAGTCCTATAGCCTCTACGAGCAGTACTTC. Residues: CATRESYSLYEQYF.

This clonotype occurred a few times. This chain connects TRBV2 to TRBJ2-6; D is undetermined. In germline, CDR1 is SNHLY, CDR2 FYNNEI. CDR3 length: 15 residues. Deletions cut 5 bases from V and 4 bases from J, with 12 bases between. CDR3 sequence: CASSSRPTGANVLTF. CDR3 DNA sequence: TGTGCCAGCAGTTCCCGACCGACCGGGGCCAACGTCCTGACTTTC.

This clonotype occurred once. The chain links TRBV10-3 to TRBJ2-5; TRBD1 agrees at 7 bases. CDR1 is ENHRY and CDR2 is SYGVKD in the germline V gene. CDR3 length equals 15 residues. Trimming cost V 10 bases and J 2 bases; bases outside gene matches: 13. As DNA, the CDR3 is TGTGCCAGCACTGTAGTAGGGGACAGACAAGAGACCCAGTACTTC. Amino acid sequence: CASTVVGDRQETQYF.

This clonotype was counted only a few times. The chain uses TRBV20-1 and TRBJ2-5; TRBD2 is a possible D gene (6 bases). Germline CDR1 reads DFQATT; CDR2 reads SNEGSKA (reference sequence). V shed 7 bases and J shed 1 base, with 10 bases lying between them. The CDR3 is 12 residues long. The CDR3 nucleotides read TGCAGTGGGGTAGCGGTCCAAGAGACCCAGTACTTC. This translates into CSGVAVQETQYF.

Of note for this clonotype: A much larger clone is a single base away; this may be a read error. J is TRBJ1-3 and V is TRBV10-3, with D perhaps TRBD1 (5 bases). This CDR3 has 17 amino acids. CDR1 is ENHRY and CDR2 is SYGVKD in the germline V gene. The germline V and J ends were trimmed by 4 bases and 0 bases, with 16 bases remaining between them. The CDR3 spells CAISVSLTGYSGNTIYF. CDR3 nucleotides: TGTGCCATCAGTGTGTCATTAACAGGTTACTCTGGAAACACCATATATTTT.

The chain has TRBV3-1 and TRBJ2-5; D possibly uses TRBD1 or TRBD2 (6 bases each). V lost 3 bases to trimming and J lost 4 bases, with 18 bases between them. The germline gives CDR1 LGHDT, CDR2 YNNKEL (reference sequence). The CDR3 contains 16 residues. The CDR3 loop is CASSHRGGNRRETQYF. The CDR3, as DNA: TGTGCCAGCAGCCACAGGGGCGGGAATAGGCGAGAGACCCAGTACTTC.

This clonotype was seen more than once but under ten times. The CDR3 DNA follows: TGTGCCAGCAGCCCGGTTGGTGGTGGATTCACAGATACGCAGTATTTT. It codes for CASSPVGGGFTDTQYF. The chain carries TRBV7-3 and TRBJ2-3; D is unresolved. V was clipped by 5 bases and J by 2 bases, with 17 bases between them. There are 16 residues in the CDR3. Germline loops: CDR1 SGHTA, CDR2 FQGTGA.

This clonotype was counted many times. This chain links TRBV29-1 with TRBJ1-1; D call uncertain. The germline V gene encodes CDR1 SQVTM and CDR2 ANQGSEA. The CDR3 consists of 15 residues. The germline V and J ends were trimmed by 6 bases and 0 bases, with 17 bases remaining between them. The CDR3 region is CSVDPSGYLNTEAFF. CDR3 DNA: TGCAGCGTCGACCCATCGGGATACCTGAACACTGAAGCTTTCTTT.

The V call is TRBV6-1, the J call TRBJ2-2; 11 nucleotides align to TRBD1. Trimming at V came to 6 bases and at J to 7 bases, leaving 4 bases not matched to a gene. The CDR3 is 14 residues long. CDR1 MNHNS and CDR2 SASEGT come from the germline V gene. The CDR3 sequence: CASSRTGGLGELFF. DNA for the CDR3: TGTGCCAGCAGCCGGACAGGGGGCCTCGGGGAGCTGTTTTTT.